This T cell receptor (beta chain) derives from a study of blood T cell repertoires in COVID-19. Across the whole study: From T cells, B-cell-depleted T cells, or PBMCs came the material, which was cDNA or gDNA.

This clone has only a few counts. The data were produced by immunoSEQ multiplex PCR, yet TCRdb's version contains in-frame clones alone and is incomplete. The data contain hundreds of thousands of clones, roughly 90% of them seen just once; the ten biggest clones take up around 13%. The CDR3 is 15 residues long. The V end was cut by 0 bases, the J end by 7 bases, with 14 bases between. Per germline, CDR1 SGDLS and CDR2 YYNGEE. Sequencing was performed on peripheral blood. The chain is built from TRBV9 and TRBJ2-1; D might be TRBD2 (5 bases). This TCR derives from a woman aged 60-70 years with acute or convalescent COVID-19. CDR3 coding DNA: TGTGCCAGCAGCGTAGCTGACGGGGTTGGAAATGAGCAGTTCTTC. Amino acid sequence: CASSVADGVGNEQFF.